These 7 T cell receptor beta chains came from one sample sequenced in a study of blood T cell repertoires in COVID-19. Measured with immunoSEQ multiplex PCR; TCRdb has only the in-frame clones, and not every one. The sample holds 250,000 to 300,000 clones, 82% seen once. Sequencing was carried out using peripheral blood. These receptors came from a woman under 30 with acute or convalescent COVID-19.

The chain joins TRBV2 to TRBJ1-5; D not certain. The CDR3 length is 17 residues. V was clipped by 0 bases and J by 3 bases, with 15 bases between them. CDR1 is SNHLY, CDR2 FYNNEI, per germline. The CDR3 reads CASSEALRGGPNQPQHF. The CDR3 DNA is TGTGCCAGCAGTGAAGCGCTTCGGGGAGGGCCCAATCAGCCCCAGCATTTT.

This sequence joins TRBV7-2 and TRBJ2-7, with 8 bases that match TRBD2. V gave up 0 bases and J gave up 3 bases; unmatched junction bases: 4. The CDR3 is 15 amino acids. The germline V gene has CDR1 SGHTA and CDR2 FQGNSA. CDR3 loop: CASSLASGMFYEQYF. As DNA, the CDR3 is TGTGCCAGCAGCTTAGCTAGCGGGATGTTCTACGAGCAGTACTTC.

The chain is built from TRBV28 and TRBJ2-7; 8 bases line up with TRBD2. V shed 4 bases and J 4 bases; nucleotides not matched to a gene: 6. CDR1 is MDHEN, CDR2 SYDVKM, per germline. The CDR3 has 14 amino acids. The CDR3 sequence: CASSYPAGVYEQYF. The CDR3 DNA reads TGTGCCAGCAGTTATCCAGCGGGAGTGTACGAGCAGTACTTC.

The chain uses TRBV2 and TRBJ2-1; TRBD2 is a possible D gene (6 bases). CDR3 length equals 16 residues. The germline V gene encodes CDR1 SNHLY and CDR2 FYNNEI. Trimming removed 7 bases at V and 0 bases at J, with 16 bases between. The CDR3 reads CASTDTSGRSYNEQFF. For the CDR3, the DNA is TGTGCCAGCACAGATACAAGCGGGCGCTCCTACAATGAGCAGTTCTTC.

The V call is TRBV24-1, the J call TRBJ1-1; TRBD1 is a possible D gene (6 bases). Germline CDR1 is KGHDR and CDR2 is SFDVKD. Trimming took off 9 bases at V and 0 bases at J, with 13 bases between the two ends. CDR3 size: 14 residues. The CDR3 spells CATLKGQLNTEAFF. DNA for the CDR3: TGTGCCACCTTAAAAGGACAGCTGAACACTGAAGCTTTCTTT.

DNA for the CDR3: TGCGCCAGCAGCTTGGGAGCGGGTGGCGACAATGAGCAGTTCTTC. It translates to CASSLGAGGDNEQFF. The gene calls are TRBV5-1 and TRBJ2-1, with D possibly TRBD2 on 6 matching bases. V dropped 0 bases and J dropped 5 bases, with 12 bases sitting between them. The CDR3 length is 15 residues. CDR1 is SGHRS and CDR2 is YFSETQ in the germline V gene.

V is TRBV5-1 and J is TRBJ1-1; 8 positions match TRBD1. V lost 2 bases, J lost 1 base, and 7 bases stayed unmatched. The V gene's germline CDR1 is SGHRS and CDR2 YFSETQ. The CDR3 is 16 amino acids. The CDR3 protein is CASSFAGGNPNTEAFF. The CDR3 nucleotides read TGCGCCAGCAGCTTCGCAGGGGGCAATCCGAACACTGAAGCTTTCTTT.